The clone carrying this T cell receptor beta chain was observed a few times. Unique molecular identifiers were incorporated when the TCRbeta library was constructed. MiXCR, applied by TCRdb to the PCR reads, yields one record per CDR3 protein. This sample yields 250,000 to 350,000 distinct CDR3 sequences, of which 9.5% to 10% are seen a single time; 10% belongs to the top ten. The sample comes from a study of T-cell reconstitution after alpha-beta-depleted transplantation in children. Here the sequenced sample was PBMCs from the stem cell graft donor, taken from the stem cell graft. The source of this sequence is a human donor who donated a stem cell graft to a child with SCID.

CDR3 in amino acids: CSASGSGGYEQYF. Written as DNA, the CDR3 is TGCAGTGCTAGCGGTAGCGGGGGCTACGAGCAGTACTTC. The rearrangement joins TRBV20-1 to TRBJ2-7; 9 bases fit TRBD2. The CDR3 extends over 13 amino acids. The V gene end was trimmed by 3 bases and the J gene end by 3 bases; junction bases not matched to a gene: 3. In germline, CDR1 is DFQATT, CDR2 SNEGSKA (reference sequence).